Here is one T cell receptor beta chain with its context. Its antigen is currently unknown. Germline values: CDR1 WSHSY, CDR2 SAAADI. This CDR3 contains 14 residues. Trimming shortened V by 4 bases and J by 5 bases, and 14 bases separated the two germline ends. The sample originates from a study of T cell repertoires and HLA-DP antigens. Study context: Average DNA input: around 200 ng for CD137+CD4+ sorts, around 1,200 ng pre-culture. Study outcomes and limitations: The CD4+ repertoire was not split into naive and memory. Sorted CD137+ cells had clonality roughly 0.4 against both alloantigens, versus around 0.039 pre-culture.

Here immunoSEQ multiplex PCR was the method, and the copy in TCRdb shows in-frame clones only, minus some. The table records 55,000 to 80,000 clones, over 75% of them present only once. Material: CD4+ T cells from PBMCs. This rearrangement joins TRBV10-2 to TRBJ2-5, with D tentatively TRBD1 or TRBD2 (5 bases each). The sequence derives from a man aged 60-69 years in good health and CMV-seronegative. CDR3 loop: CASSVRGLGETQYF. In DNA form, the CDR3 reads TGCGCCAGCAGTGTGAGGGGCTTGGGTGAGACCCAGTACTTC.